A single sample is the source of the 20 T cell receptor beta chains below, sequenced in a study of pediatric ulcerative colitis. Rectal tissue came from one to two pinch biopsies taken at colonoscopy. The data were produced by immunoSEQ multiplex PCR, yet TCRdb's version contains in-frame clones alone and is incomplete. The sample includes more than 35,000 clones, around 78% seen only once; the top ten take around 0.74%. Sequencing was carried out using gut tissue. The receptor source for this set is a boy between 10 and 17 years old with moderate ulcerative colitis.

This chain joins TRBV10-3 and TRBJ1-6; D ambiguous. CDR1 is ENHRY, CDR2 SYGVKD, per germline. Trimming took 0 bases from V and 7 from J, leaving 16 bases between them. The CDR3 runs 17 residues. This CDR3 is CAISESRDWGINSPLHF. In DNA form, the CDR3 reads TGTGCCATCAGTGAGTCGAGGGATTGGGGTATCAATTCACCCCTCCACTTT.

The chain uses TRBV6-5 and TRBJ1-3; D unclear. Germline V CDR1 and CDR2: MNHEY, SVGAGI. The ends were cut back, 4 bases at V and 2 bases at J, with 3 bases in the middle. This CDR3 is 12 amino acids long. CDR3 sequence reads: CASSLTGNTIYF. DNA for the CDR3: TGTGCCAGCAGTTTGACTGGAAACACCATATATTTT.

CDR3 sequence (DNA): TGTGCCAGCAGTTACGGGGTCGCTGGAAACACCATATATTTT. Its translation: CASSYGVAGNTIYF. The rearrangement uses TRBV6-5 and TRBJ1-3; D remains ambiguous. This CDR3 has 14 amino acids. The germline V gene has CDR1 MNHEY and CDR2 SVGAGI. V dropped 2 bases and J dropped 2 bases, with 7 bases sitting between them.

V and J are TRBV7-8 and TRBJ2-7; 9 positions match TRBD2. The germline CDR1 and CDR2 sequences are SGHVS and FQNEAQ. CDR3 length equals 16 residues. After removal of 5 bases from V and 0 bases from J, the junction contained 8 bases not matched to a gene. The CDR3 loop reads CASSAAGLASSYEQYF. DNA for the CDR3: TGTGCCAGCAGCGCCGCGGGACTAGCAAGCTCCTACGAGCAGTACTTC. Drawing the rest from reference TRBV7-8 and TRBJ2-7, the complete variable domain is GAGVSQSPRYKVAKRGQDVALRCDPISGHVSLFWYQQALGQGPEFLTYFQNEAQLDKSGLPSDRFFAERPEGSVSTLKIQRTQQEDSAVYLCASSAAGLASSYEQYFGPGTRLTVT.

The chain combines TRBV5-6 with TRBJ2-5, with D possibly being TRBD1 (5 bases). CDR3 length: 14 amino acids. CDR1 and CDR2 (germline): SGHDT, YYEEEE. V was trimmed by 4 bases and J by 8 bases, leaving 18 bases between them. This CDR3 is CASSLGHLRETQYF. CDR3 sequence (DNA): TGTGCCAGCAGCCTTGGACATCTAAGAGAAACCCAGTACTTC.

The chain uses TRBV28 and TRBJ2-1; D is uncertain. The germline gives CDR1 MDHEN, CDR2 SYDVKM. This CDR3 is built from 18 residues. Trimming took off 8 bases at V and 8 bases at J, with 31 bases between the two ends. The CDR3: CASGSHYARGGLSHEQFF. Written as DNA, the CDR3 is TGTGCCAGCGGGTCCCATTATGCCCGTGGCGGCCTAAGCCATGAGCAGTTCTTC.

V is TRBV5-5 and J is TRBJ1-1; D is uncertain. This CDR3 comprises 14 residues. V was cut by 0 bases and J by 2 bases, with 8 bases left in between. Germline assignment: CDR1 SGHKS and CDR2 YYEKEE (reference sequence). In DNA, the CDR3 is TGTGCCAGCAGCTTGGATCTGGGAAACACTGAAGCTTTCTTT. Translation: CASSLDLGNTEAFF.

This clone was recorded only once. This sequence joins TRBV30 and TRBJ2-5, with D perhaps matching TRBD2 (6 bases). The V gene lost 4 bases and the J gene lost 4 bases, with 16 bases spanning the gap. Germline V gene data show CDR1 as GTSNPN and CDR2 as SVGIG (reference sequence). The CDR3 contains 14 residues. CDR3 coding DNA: TGTGCCTGGACCAGAGAGGAGGGAACAGAGACCCAGTACTTC. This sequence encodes CAWTREEGTETQYF.

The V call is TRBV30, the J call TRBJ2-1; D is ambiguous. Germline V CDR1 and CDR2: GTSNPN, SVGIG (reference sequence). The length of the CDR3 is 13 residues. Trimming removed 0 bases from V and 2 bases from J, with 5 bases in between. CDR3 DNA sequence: TGTGCCTGGAGTGTACAAGCCTACAATGAGCAGTTCTTC. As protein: CAWSVQAYNEQFF.

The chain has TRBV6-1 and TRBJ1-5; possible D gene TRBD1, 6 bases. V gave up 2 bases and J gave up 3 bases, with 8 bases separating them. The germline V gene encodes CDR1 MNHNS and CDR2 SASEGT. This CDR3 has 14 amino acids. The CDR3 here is CASSEQGYNQPQHF. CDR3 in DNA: TGTGCCAGCAGTGAACAGGGGTACAATCAGCCCCAGCATTTT.

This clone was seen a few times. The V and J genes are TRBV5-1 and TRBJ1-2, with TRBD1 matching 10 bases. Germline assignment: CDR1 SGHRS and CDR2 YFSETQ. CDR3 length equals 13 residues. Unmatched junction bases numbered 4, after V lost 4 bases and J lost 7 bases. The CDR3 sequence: CASSRDRGGGYTF. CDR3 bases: TGCGCCAGCAGCAGGGACAGGGGAGGTGGCTACACCTTC.

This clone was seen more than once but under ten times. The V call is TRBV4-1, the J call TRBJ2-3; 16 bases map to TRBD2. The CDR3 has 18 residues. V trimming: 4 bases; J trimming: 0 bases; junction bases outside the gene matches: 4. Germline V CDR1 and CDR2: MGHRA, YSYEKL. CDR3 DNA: TGCGCCAGCAGCCCGGGACTAGCGGGAGGGCCTAGCACAGATACGCAGTATTTT. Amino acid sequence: CASSPGLAGGPSTDTQYF.

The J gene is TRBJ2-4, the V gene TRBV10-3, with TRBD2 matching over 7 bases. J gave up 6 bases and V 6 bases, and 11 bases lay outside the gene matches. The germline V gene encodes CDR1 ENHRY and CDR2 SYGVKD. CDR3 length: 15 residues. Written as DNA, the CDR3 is TGTGCCATCAGCCCCTCCTTTACGGGGGGAAACATTCAGTACTTC. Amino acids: CAISPSFTGGNIQYF.

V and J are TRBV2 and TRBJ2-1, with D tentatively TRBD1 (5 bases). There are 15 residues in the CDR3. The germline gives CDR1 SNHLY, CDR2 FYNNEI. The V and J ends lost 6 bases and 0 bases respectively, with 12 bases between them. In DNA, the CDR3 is TGTGCCAGCAGCGTCGGACAAAGCTCCTACAATGAGCAGTTCTTC. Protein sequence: CASSVGQSSYNEQFF.

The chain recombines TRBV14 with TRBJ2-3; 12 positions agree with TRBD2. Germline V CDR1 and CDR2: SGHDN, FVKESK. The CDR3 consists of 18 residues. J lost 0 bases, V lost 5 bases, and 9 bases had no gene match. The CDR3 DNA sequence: TGTGCCAGCAGCATCGGGCTAGCGGGAGGGGGTAGCACAGATACGCAGTATTTT. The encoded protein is CASSIGLAGGGSTDTQYF.

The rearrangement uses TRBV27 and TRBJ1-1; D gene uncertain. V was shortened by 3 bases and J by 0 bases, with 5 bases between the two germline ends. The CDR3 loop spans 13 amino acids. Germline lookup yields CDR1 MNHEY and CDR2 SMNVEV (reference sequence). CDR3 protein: CASSFLLNTEAFF. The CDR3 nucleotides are TGTGCCAGCAGTTTCCTCTTGAACACTGAAGCTTTCTTT.

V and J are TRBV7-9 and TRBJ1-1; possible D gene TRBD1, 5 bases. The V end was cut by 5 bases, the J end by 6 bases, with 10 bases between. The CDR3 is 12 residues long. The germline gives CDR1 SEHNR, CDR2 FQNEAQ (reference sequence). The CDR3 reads CASSQRGSEAFF. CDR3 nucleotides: TGTGCCAGCAGCCAACGGGGGTCTGAAGCTTTCTTT.

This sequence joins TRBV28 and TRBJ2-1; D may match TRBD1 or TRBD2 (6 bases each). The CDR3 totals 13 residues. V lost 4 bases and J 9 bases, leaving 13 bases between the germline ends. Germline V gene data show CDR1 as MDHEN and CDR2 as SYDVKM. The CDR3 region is CASSSRGPGEQFF. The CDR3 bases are TGTGCCAGCAGTTCCCGGGGGCCCGGTGAGCAGTTCTTC. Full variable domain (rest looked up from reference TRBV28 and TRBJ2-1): DVKVTQSSRYLVKRTGEKVFLECVQDMDHENMFWYRQDPGLGLRLIYFSYDVKMKEKGDIPEGYSVSREKKERFSLILESASTNQTSMYLCASSSRGPGEQFFGPGTRLTVL.

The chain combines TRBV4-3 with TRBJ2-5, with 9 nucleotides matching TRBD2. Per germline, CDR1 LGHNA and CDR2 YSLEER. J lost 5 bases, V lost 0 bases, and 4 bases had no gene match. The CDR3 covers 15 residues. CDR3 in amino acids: CASSQDRGTSETQYF. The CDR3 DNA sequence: TGCGCCAGCAGCCAAGACCGGGGGACTAGCGAGACCCAGTACTTC.

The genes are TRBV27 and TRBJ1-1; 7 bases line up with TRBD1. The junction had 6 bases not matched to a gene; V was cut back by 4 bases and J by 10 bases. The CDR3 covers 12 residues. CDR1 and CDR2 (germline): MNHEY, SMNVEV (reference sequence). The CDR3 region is CASSSYRGGAFF. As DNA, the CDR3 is TGTGCCAGCAGTTCTTACAGGGGAGGAGCTTTCTTT.